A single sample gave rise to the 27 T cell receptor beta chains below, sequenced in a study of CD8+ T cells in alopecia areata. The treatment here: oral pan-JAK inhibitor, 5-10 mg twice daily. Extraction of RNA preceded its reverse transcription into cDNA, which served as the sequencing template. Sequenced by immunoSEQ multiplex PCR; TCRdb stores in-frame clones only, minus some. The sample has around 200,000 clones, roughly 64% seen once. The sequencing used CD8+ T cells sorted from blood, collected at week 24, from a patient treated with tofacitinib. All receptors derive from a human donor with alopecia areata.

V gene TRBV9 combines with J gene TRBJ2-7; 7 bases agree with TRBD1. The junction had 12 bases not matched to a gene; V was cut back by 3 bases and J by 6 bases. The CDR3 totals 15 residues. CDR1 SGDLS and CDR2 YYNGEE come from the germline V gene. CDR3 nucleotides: TGTGCCAGCAGCGCAGGCCGGGACAGTAGAGGCGAGCAGTACTTC. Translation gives CASSAGRDSRGEQYF. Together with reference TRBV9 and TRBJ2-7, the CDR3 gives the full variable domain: DSGVTQTPKHLITATGQRVTLRCSPRSGDLSVYWYQQSLDQGLQFLIQYYNGEERAKGNILERFSAQQFPDLHSELNLSSLELGDSALYFCASSAGRDSRGEQYFGPGTRLTVT.

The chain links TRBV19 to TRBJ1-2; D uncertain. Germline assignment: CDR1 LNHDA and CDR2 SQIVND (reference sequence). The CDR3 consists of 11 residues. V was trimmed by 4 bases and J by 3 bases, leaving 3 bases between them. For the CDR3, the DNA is TGTGCCAGTAGTAGCGACTATGGCTACACCTTC. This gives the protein CASSSDYGYTF.

CDR3 region: CAISESGSYEQYF. CDR3 coding DNA: TGTGCCATCAGTGAGTCGGGAAGCTACGAGCAGTACTTC. V is TRBV10-3 and J is TRBJ2-7, with unresolved D. The germline gives CDR1 ENHRY, CDR2 SYGVKD. Trimming removed 0 bases at V and 3 bases at J, with 6 bases between. This CDR3 spans 13 amino acids.

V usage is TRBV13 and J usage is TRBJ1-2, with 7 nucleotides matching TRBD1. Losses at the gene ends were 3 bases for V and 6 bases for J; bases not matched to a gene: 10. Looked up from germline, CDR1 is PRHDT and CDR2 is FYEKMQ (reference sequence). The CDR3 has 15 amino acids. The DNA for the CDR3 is TGTGCCAGCAGCTTTGGGAGGGGGCGGATAGATGGCTACACCTTC. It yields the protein CASSFGRGRIDGYTF. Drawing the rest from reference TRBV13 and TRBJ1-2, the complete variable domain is AAGVIQSPRHLIKEKRETATLKCYPIPRHDTVYWYQQGPGQDPQFLISFYEKMQSDKGSIPDRFSAQQFSDYHSELNMSSLELGDSALYFCASSFGRGRIDGYTFGSGTRLTVV.

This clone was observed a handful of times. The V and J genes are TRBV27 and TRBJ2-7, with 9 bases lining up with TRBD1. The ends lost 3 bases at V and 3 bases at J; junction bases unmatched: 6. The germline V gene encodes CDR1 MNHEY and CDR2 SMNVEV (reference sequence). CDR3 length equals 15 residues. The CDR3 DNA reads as TGTGCCAGCAGTTTTACGGGACAGGGCGTCTACGAGCAGTACTTC. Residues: CASSFTGQGVYEQYF.

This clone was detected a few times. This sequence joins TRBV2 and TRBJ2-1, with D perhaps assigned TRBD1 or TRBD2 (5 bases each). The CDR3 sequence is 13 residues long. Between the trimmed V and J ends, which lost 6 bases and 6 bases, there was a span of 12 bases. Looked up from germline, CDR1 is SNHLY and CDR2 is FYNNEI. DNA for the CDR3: TGTGCCAGCAGGTCCGGGACCCTCAATGAGCAGTTCTTC. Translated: CASRSGTLNEQFF.

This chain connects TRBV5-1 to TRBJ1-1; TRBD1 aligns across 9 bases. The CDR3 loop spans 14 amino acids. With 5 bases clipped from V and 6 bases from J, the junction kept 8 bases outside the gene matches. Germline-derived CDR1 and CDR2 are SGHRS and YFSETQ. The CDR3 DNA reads TGCGCCAGCAGAAAAGGGACAGGGATCTCTGAAGCTTTCTTT. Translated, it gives CASRKGTGISEAFF.

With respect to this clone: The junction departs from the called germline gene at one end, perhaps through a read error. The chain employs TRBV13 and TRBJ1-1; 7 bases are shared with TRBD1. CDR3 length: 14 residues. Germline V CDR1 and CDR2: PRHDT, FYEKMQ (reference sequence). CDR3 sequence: CASSSTGVKTEAFF. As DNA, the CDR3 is TGTGCCAGCAGCTCAACAGGGGTGAAAACTGAAGCTTTCTTT.

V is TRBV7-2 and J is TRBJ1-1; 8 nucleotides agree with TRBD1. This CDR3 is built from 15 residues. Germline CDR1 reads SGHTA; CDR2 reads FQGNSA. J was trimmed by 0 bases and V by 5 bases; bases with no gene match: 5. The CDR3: CASSQPTGVNTEAFF. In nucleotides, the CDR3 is TGTGCCAGCAGCCAACCGACAGGGGTGAACACTGAAGCTTTCTTT.

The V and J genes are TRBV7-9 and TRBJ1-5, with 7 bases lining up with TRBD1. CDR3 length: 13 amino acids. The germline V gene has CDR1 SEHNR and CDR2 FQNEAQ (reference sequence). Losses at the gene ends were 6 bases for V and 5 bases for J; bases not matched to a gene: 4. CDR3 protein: CASSQTGDQPQHF. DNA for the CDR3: TGTGCCAGCAGTCAAACAGGGGATCAGCCCCAGCATTTT.

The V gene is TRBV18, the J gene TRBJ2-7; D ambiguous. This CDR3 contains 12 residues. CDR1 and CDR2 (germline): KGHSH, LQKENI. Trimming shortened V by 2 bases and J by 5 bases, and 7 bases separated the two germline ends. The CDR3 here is CASSPNPDEQYF. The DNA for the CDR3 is TGTGCCAGCTCACCAAACCCAGACGAGCAGTACTTC.

As DNA, the CDR3 is TGTGCCAGCAGCAGAGGTGGGGTCAATCAGCCCCAGCATTTT. Amino acid sequence: CASSRGGVNQPQHF. V and J are TRBV7-9 and TRBJ1-5; the D is unclear. This CDR3 spans 14 amino acids. Germline assignment: CDR1 SEHNR and CDR2 FQNEAQ (reference sequence). V lost 5 bases and J lost 3, with 11 bases in between. The variable domain in full, completed from reference TRBV7-9 and TRBJ1-5, reads DTGVSQNPRHKITKRGQNVTFRCDPISEHNRLYWYRQTLGQGPEFLTYFQNEAQLEKSRLLSDRFSAERPKGSFSTLEIQRTEQGDSAMYLCASSRGGVNQPQHFGDGTRLSIL.

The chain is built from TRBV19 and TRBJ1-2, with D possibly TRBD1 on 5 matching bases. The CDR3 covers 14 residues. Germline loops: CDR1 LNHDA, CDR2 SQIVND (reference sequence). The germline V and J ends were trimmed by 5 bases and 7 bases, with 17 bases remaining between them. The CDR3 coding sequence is TGTGCCAGTAGTCCCTCGTGGGGGGATTCTGGCTACACCTTC. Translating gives CASSPSWGDSGYTF.

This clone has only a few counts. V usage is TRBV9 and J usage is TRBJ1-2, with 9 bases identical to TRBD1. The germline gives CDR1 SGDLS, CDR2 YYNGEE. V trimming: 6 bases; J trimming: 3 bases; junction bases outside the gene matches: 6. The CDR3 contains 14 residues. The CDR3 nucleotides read TGTGCCAGCAAGGCGTGGGACAGGGACTATGGCTACACCTTC. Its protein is CASKAWDRDYGYTF.

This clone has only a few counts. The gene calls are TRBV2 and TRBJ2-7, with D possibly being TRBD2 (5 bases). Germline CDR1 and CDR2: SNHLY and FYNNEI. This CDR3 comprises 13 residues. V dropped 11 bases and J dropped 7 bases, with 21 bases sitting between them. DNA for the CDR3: TGTGCCGGGCGGGCACCCGGGGTTTCTGAGCAGTACTTC. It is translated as CAGRAPGVSEQYF.

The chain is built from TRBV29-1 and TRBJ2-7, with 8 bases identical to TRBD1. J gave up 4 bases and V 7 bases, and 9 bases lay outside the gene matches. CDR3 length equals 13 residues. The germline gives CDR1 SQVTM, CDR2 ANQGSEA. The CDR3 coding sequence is TGCAGCGCCGCAGGCGACAGGGGTTACGAGCAGTACTTC. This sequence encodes CSAAGDRGYEQYF.

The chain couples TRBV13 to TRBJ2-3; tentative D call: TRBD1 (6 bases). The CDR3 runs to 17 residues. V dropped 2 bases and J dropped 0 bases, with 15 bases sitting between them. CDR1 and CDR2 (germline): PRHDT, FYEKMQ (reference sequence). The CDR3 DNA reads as TGTGCCAGCAGCTTACCGACAGGCCAACAGAGCACAGATACGCAGTATTTT. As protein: CASSLPTGQQSTDTQYF.

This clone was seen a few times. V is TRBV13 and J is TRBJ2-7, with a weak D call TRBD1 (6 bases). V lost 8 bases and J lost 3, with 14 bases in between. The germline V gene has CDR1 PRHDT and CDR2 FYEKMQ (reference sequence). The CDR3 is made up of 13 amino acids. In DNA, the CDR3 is TGTGCCAGCGCTGGAAGGGGGAACTACGAGCAGTACTTC. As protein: CASAGRGNYEQYF.

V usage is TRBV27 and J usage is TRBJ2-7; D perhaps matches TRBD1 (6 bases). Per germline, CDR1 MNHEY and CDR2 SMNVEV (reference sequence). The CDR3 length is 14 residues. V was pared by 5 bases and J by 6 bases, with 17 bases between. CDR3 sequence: CASSKEPQGLEQYF. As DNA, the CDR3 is TGTGCCAGCAGTAAGGAACCACAGGGCCTCGAGCAGTACTTC.

The CDR3 loop reads CSVEEGLGGPYEQYF. CDR3 nucleotide sequence: TGCAGCGTTGAAGAGGGATTAGGGGGTCCCTACGAGCAGTACTTC. This chain links TRBV29-1 with TRBJ2-7; a weak D match, TRBD1 (6 bases). From germline, CDR1 is SQVTM and CDR2 ANQGSEA. The CDR3 has 15 amino acids. V lost 0 bases, J lost 2 bases, and 14 bases lay in between.

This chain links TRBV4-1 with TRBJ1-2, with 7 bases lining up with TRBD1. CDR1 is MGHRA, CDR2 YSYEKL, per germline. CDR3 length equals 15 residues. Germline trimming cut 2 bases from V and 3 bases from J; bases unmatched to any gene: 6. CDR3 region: CASSQSDRADYGYTF. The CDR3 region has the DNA TGCGCCAGCAGCCAATCAGACAGGGCCGACTATGGCTACACCTTC.

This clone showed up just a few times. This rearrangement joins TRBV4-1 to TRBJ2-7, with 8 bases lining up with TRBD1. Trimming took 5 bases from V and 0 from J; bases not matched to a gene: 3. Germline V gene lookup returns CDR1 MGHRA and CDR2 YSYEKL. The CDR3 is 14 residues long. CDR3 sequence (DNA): TGCGCCAGCAGCTCCGGGACAGGCTCCTACGAGCAGTACTTC. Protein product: CASSSGTGSYEQYF.

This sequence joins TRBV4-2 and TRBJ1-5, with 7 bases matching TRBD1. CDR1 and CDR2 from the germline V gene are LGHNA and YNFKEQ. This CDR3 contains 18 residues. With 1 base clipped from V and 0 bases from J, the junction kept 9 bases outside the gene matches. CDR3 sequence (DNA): TGTGCCAGCAGCCAAGGGCCAGGGGGGATATATAGCAATCAGCCCCAGCATTTT. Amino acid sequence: CASSQGPGGIYSNQPQHF.

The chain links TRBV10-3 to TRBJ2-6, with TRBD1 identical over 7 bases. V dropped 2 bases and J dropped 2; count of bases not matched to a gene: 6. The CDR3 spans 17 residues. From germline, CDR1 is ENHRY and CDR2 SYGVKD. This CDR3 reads CAISEETGPTGANVLTF. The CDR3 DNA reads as TGTGCCATCAGTGAGGAGACAGGGCCTACTGGGGCCAACGTCCTGACTTTC.

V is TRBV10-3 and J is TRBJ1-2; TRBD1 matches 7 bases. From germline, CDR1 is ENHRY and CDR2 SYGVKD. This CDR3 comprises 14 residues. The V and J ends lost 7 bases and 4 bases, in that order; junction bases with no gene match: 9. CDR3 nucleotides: TGTGCCATCACCGAAGGAGGGACAGCCTATGGCTACACCTTC. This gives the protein CAITEGGTAYGYTF.

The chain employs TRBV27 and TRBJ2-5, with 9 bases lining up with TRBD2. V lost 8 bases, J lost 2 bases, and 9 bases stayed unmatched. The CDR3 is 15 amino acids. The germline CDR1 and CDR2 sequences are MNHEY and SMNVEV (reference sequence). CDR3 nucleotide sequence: TGTGCCAGCGCAAGAAATCTAGCGGGGCAAGAGACCCAGTACTTC. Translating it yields CASARNLAGQETQYF.

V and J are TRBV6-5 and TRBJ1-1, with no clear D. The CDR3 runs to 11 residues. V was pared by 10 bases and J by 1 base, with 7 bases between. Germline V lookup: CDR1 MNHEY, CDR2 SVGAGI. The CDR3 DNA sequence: TGTGCCACCCGCCCGAACACTGAAGCTTTCTTT. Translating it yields CATRPNTEAFF.